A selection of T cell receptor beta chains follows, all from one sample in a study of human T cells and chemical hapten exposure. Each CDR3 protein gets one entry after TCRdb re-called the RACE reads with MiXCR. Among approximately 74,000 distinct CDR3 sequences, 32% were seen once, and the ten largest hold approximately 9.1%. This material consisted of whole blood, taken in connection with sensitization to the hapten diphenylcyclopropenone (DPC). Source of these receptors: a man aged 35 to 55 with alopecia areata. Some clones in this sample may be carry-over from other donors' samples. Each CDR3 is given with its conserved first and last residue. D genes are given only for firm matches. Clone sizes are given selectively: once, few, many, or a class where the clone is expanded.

CDR3 DNA: TGTGCCAGCAGCCACCCGCGGGGGAGAACGGGGGGATCACCCCTCCACTTT; CDR3 protein: CASSHPRGRTGGSPLHF; clone size: few; D gene: NA; J gene: TRBJ1-6; V gene: TRBV28
CDR3 DNA: TGTGCCAGCTCACTCGACTACCCTAGCACAGATACGCAGTATTTT; CDR3 protein: CASSLDYPSTDTQYF; clone size: few; D gene: NA; J gene: TRBJ2-3; V gene: TRBV18
CDR3 DNA: TGTGCCAGCAGTTTAAACCCCGGGGTAGCGGGAACCTACAATGAGCAGTTCTTC; CDR3 protein: CASSLNPGVAGTYNEQFF; clone size: NA; D gene: TRBD2; J gene: TRBJ2-1; V gene: TRBV27
CDR3 DNA: TGCAGTGCTAGTGAAAGCCCCAATGAGCAGTTCTTC; CDR3 protein: CSASESPNEQFF; clone size: NA; D gene: NA; J gene: TRBJ2-1; V gene: TRBV20-1
CDR3 DNA: TGTGCCAGCAGCGTAAAGGAGGGCACTGAAGCTTTCTTT; CDR3 protein: CASSVKEGTEAFF; clone size: NA; D gene: NA; J gene: TRBJ1-1; V gene: TRBV9
CDR3 DNA: TGTGCCAGCAGTACCTCGACAGGGATGAATTCACCCCTCCACTTT; CDR3 protein: CASSTSTGMNSPLHF; clone size: few; D gene: TRBD1; J gene: TRBJ1-6; V gene: TRBV6-1
CDR3 DNA: TGTGCCAGCAACCATGGAGGGAGGGCCCACGAGCAGTACTTC; CDR3 protein: CASNHGGRAHEQYF; clone size: NA; D gene: TRBD2; J gene: TRBJ2-7; V gene: TRBV2
CDR3 DNA: TGTGCCAGCAGTTATGGTACAGGGGGCAGCTCCTACGAGCAGTACTTC; CDR3 protein: CASSYGTGGSSYEQYF; clone size: NA; D gene: TRBD1; J gene: TRBJ2-7; V gene: TRBV6-5
CDR3 DNA: TGTGCCAGCAGCTCCCGGGGGACATTCCTTAGCAATCAGCCCCAGCATTTT; CDR3 protein: CASSSRGTFLSNQPQHF; clone size: few; D gene: NA; J gene: TRBJ1-5; V gene: TRBV6-5
CDR3 DNA: TGCAGTACGTATGCCCAGAAGAACTCTGGGGCCAACGTCCTGACTTTC; CDR3 protein: CSTYAQKNSGANVLTF; clone size: NA; D gene: NA; J gene: TRBJ2-6; V gene: TRBV20-1
CDR3 DNA: TGTGCCAGCTCGAGGGAGGGTAGGGCGAACAATGAGCAGTTCTTC; CDR3 protein: CASSREGRANNEQFF; clone size: NA; D gene: TRBD2; J gene: TRBJ2-1; V gene: TRBV6-5
CDR3 DNA: TGCGCCAGCAGCCTCCGGGGGGACGAGCAGTACTTC; CDR3 protein: CASSLRGDEQYF; clone size: few; D gene: TRBD2; J gene: TRBJ2-7; V gene: TRBV5-1
CDR3 DNA: TGTGCCAGCAGCTTAGGGGGACAGATTAGCAATCAGCCCCAGCATTTT; CDR3 protein: CASSLGGQISNQPQHF; clone size: many; D gene: TRBD1; J gene: TRBJ1-5; V gene: TRBV7-2
CDR3 DNA: TGCAGCGTTGGTACAGGTCGGAGGAGCTATGGCTACACCTTC; CDR3 protein: CSVGTGRRSYGYTF; clone size: NA; D gene: NA; J gene: TRBJ1-2; V gene: TRBV29-1
CDR3 DNA: TGTGCCATCAGTGAGTCGGGGGTGGCCAAAAACATTCAGTACTTC; CDR3 protein: CAISESGVAKNIQYF; clone size: NA; D gene: NA; J gene: TRBJ2-4; V gene: TRBV10-3
CDR3 DNA: TGTGCCAGCAAGGATGTGACGAACACTGAAGCTTTCTTT; CDR3 protein: CASKDVTNTEAFF; clone size: NA; D gene: NA; J gene: TRBJ1-1; V gene: TRBV28
CDR3 DNA: TGTGCCAGCAGCGTAGGGACAGGGAGAGAGACCCAGTACTTC; CDR3 protein: CASSVGTGRETQYF; clone size: NA; D gene: TRBD1; J gene: TRBJ2-5; V gene: TRBV9
CDR3 DNA: TGCGCCAGCAGCTTGGGGGGAGCGAACACTGAAGCTTTCTTT; CDR3 protein: CASSLGGANTEAFF; clone size: few; D gene: NA; J gene: TRBJ1-1; V gene: TRBV5-1
CDR3 DNA: TGCAGTGCTAGACAAACTTTGACAGGGGGCCACGAGCAGTACTTC; CDR3 protein: CSARQTLTGGHEQYF; clone size: many; D gene: TRBD1; J gene: TRBJ2-7; V gene: TRBV20-1
CDR3 DNA: TGCAGTGCTAGAGATTTCGGGTCCTCACCCGGGAATGAGCAGTTCTTC; CDR3 protein: CSARDFGSSPGNEQFF; clone size: few; D gene: NA; J gene: TRBJ2-1; V gene: TRBV20-1
CDR3 DNA: TGCAGCGTTGAGGGGACAGAGAGTGAAAAACTGTTTTTT; CDR3 protein: CSVEGTESEKLFF; clone size: few; D gene: TRBD1; J gene: TRBJ1-4; V gene: TRBV29-1
CDR3 DNA: TGCAGTGCTAGATACGGCGTGGAGGGCAATCAGCCCCAGCATTTT; CDR3 protein: CSARYGVEGNQPQHF; clone size: NA; D gene: NA; J gene: TRBJ1-5; V gene: TRBV20-1
CDR3 DNA: TGTGCCAGCAGCCAAGCAGGGGCTATGTATTCACCCCTCCACTTT; CDR3 protein: CASSQAGAMYSPLHF; clone size: NA; D gene: NA; J gene: TRBJ1-6; V gene: TRBV14
CDR3 DNA: TGTGCCAGCAGCGTAGCGGGTGATAATTCACCCCTCCACTTT; CDR3 protein: CASSVAGDNSPLHF; clone size: NA; D gene: NA; J gene: TRBJ1-6; V gene: TRBV9
CDR3 DNA: TGTGCCAGCAGTTTCTCAGGGGTGAAGACTGAAGCTTTCTTT; CDR3 protein: CASSFSGVKTEAFF; clone size: NA; D gene: NA; J gene: TRBJ1-1; V gene: TRBV6-5
CDR3 DNA: TGCAGTGCTAGAGTTGTCGAGGCGGTGAAAGAGACCCAGTACTTC; CDR3 protein: CSARVVEAVKETQYF; clone size: many; D gene: NA; J gene: TRBJ2-5; V gene: TRBV20-1
CDR3 DNA: TGCGCCAGCAGCTTGGATTCCCAGGGGGCAACCGATACGCAGTATTTT; CDR3 protein: CASSLDSQGATDTQYF; clone size: NA; D gene: TRBD1; J gene: TRBJ2-3; V gene: TRBV5-1
CDR3 DNA: TGTGCCAGCAGCTTAAATTTGAGGGAGCAGTTCTTC; CDR3 protein: CASSLNLREQFF; clone size: NA; D gene: NA; J gene: TRBJ2-1; V gene: TRBV7-3
CDR3 DNA: TGTGCCAGCAGCTTGGTTTCGGACAGGGCCGGAAACACCATATATTTT; CDR3 protein: CASSLVSDRAGNTIYF; clone size: few; D gene: TRBD1; J gene: TRBJ1-3; V gene: TRBV5-5
CDR3 DNA: TGTGCCACCATGAGGAGAGGCGGGAGCGCAGATACGCAGTATTTT; CDR3 protein: CATMRRGGSADTQYF; clone size: few; D gene: TRBD2; J gene: TRBJ2-3; V gene: TRBV6-5
CDR3 DNA: TGTGCCAGCAGTCCCAAAAGGGGTGCAGGGGCCAACGTCCTGACTTTC; CDR3 protein: CASSPKRGAGANVLTF; clone size: many; D gene: NA; J gene: TRBJ2-6; V gene: TRBV6-2/TRBV6-3
CDR3 DNA: TGCAGCGTTGCGCAGTCATTGGGAAACACCATATATTTT; CDR3 protein: CSVAQSLGNTIYF; clone size: NA; D gene: NA; J gene: TRBJ1-3; V gene: TRBV29-1
CDR3 DNA: TGTGCCAGCAGTTACTCGAGAACCGGGACAGTAAACAATGAGCAGTTCTTC; CDR3 protein: CASSYSRTGTVNNEQFF; clone size: few; D gene: TRBD1; J gene: TRBJ2-1; V gene: TRBV6-5
CDR3 DNA: TGTGCCAGCAGTTGGGACTACAATGAGCAGTTCTTC; CDR3 protein: CASSWDYNEQFF; clone size: NA; D gene: NA; J gene: TRBJ2-1; V gene: TRBV6-2/TRBV6-3
CDR3 DNA: TGCGCCAGCAGCTTGGGCAGCGCGAACACCGGGGAGCTGTTTTTT; CDR3 protein: CASSLGSANTGELFF; clone size: NA; D gene: NA; J gene: TRBJ2-2; V gene: TRBV5-1
CDR3 DNA: TGTGCCAGCAGTTATGACAGGGGGCGCAGGGATACGCAGTATTTT; CDR3 protein: CASSYDRGRRDTQYF; clone size: NA; D gene: TRBD1; J gene: TRBJ2-3; V gene: TRBV7-2
CDR3 DNA: TGTGCCAGCAGCGTAGATCAGGGGTTCGAGCAGTACTTC; CDR3 protein: CASSVDQGFEQYF; clone size: NA; D gene: NA; J gene: TRBJ2-7; V gene: TRBV9
CDR3 DNA: TGTGCCAGCAGCCAAGATACGGATGTGGCCCAAGAGACCCAGTACTTC; CDR3 protein: CASSQDTDVAQETQYF; clone size: NA; D gene: NA; J gene: TRBJ2-5; V gene: TRBV4-2
CDR3 DNA: TGTGCCACCAAAGACGACGGAGCCAGTAACTATGGCTACACCTTC; CDR3 protein: CATKDDGASNYGYTF; clone size: NA; D gene: NA; J gene: TRBJ1-2; V gene: TRBV28
CDR3 DNA: TGCAGTTCGGGGGCAGGCGGTGGGGATACGCAGTATTTT; CDR3 protein: CSSGAGGGDTQYF; clone size: NA; D gene: NA; J gene: TRBJ2-3; V gene: TRBV20-1
CDR3 DNA: TGTGCCAGCAGCTTATACGTGACGAATGAGCAGTTCTTC; CDR3 protein: CASSLYVTNEQFF; clone size: NA; D gene: NA; J gene: TRBJ2-1; V gene: TRBV7-3
CDR3 DNA: TGCAGTGCTAGAGTCCTGGGGGGGGACGCCGTGTTAGCCAAAAACATTCAGTACTTC; CDR3 protein: CSARVLGGDAVLAKNIQYF; clone size: few; D gene: TRBD2; J gene: TRBJ2-4; V gene: TRBV20-1
CDR3 DNA: TGTGCCAGCAGAAAGGGGCTCGGCGAGTACGAGCAGTACTTC; CDR3 protein: CASRKGLGEYEQYF; clone size: many; D gene: NA; J gene: TRBJ2-7; V gene: TRBV2
CDR3 DNA: TGTGCCAGCAGTAAGGACAGGGTCTATGGCTACACCTTC; CDR3 protein: CASSKDRVYGYTF; clone size: NA; D gene: TRBD1; J gene: TRBJ1-2; V gene: TRBV12-3/TRBV12-4
CDR3 DNA: TGCAGTGCTGCTAGCGGGAGTAGGCGTGAGCAGTTCTTC; CDR3 protein: CSAASGSRREQFF; clone size: many; D gene: TRBD2; J gene: TRBJ2-1; V gene: TRBV20-1
CDR3 DNA: TGCGCCAGCAGCCAACAGACTAGCGGGAGCTATGAGCAGTTCTTC; CDR3 protein: CASSQQTSGSYEQFF; clone size: NA; D gene: TRBD2; J gene: TRBJ2-1; V gene: TRBV4-1
CDR3 DNA: TGTGCCAGCAGCCAAGGGTATCAGCCCCAGCATTTT; CDR3 protein: CASSQGYQPQHF; clone size: NA; D gene: NA; J gene: TRBJ1-5; V gene: TRBV14
CDR3 DNA: TGTGCCAGCAGGCCTACGGGGTTTACATATGGCTACACCTTC; CDR3 protein: CASRPTGFTYGYTF; clone size: NA; D gene: NA; J gene: TRBJ1-2; V gene: TRBV7-2